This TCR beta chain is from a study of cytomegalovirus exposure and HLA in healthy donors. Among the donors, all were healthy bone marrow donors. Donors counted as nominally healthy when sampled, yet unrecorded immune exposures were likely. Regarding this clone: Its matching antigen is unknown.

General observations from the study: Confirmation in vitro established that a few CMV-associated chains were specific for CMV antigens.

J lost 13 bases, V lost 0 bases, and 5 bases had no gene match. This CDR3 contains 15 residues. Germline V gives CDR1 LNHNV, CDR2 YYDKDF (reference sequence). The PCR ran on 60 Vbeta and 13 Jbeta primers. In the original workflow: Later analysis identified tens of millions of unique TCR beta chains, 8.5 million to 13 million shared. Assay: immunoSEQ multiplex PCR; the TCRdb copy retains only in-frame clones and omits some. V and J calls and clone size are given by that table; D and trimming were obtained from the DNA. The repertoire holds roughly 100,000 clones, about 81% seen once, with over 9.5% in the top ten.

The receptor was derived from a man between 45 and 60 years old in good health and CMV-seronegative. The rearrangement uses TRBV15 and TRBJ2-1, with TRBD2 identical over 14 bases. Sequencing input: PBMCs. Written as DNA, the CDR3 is TGTGCCACCAGCAGAGATGGGACTAGCGGGAGTGGTCAGTTCTTC. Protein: CATSRDGTSGSGQFF. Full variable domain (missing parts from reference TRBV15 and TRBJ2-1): DAMVIQNPRYQVTQFGKPVTLSCSQTLNHNVMYWYQQKSSQAPKLLFHYYDKDFNNEADTPDNFQSRRPNTSFCFLDIRSPGLGDTAMYLCATSRDGTSGSGQFFGPGTRLTVL.